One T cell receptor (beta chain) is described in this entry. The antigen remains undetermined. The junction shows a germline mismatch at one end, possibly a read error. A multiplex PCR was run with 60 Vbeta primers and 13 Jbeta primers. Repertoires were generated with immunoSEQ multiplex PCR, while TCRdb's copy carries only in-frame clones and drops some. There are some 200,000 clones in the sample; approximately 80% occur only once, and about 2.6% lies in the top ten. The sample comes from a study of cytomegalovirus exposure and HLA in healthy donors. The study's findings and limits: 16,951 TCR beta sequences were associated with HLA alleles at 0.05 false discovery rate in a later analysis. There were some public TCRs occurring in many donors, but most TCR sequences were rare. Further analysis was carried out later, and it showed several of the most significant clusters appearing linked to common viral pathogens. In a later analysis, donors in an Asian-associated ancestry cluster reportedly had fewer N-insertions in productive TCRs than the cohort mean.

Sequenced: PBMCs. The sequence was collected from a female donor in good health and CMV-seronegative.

In DNA form, the CDR3 reads TGTTCCAGCAGCTTACGGACAGGAGGGAGCAACACTGAAGCTTTCTTT. Protein sequence: CSSSLRTGGSNTEAFF. The V and J genes are TRBV7-9 and TRBJ1-1; 7 bases are shared with TRBD1. Germline V gives CDR1 SEHNR, CDR2 FQNEAQ (reference sequence). The CDR3 length is 16 residues.